A single sample gave rise to the 29 T cell receptor beta chains below, sequenced in a study of blood T cell repertoires in COVID-19. Here immunoSEQ multiplex PCR was the method, and the copy in TCRdb shows in-frame clones only, minus some. The repertoire has 200,000 to 250,000 clones, around 90% of them found once; the top ten carry under 3%. Sequencing was carried out using PBMCs or T cells enriched from blood (not recorded which). All receptors come from a woman under 40 who had recovered from COVID-19.

The chain employs TRBV7-6 and TRBJ2-3, with D perhaps matching TRBD2 (5 bases). This CDR3 has 14 residues. Per the germline V gene, CDR1 is SGHVS and CDR2 is FNYEAQ. Trimming cost V 3 bases and J 11 bases, with 18 bases left between them. The DNA for the CDR3 is TGTGCCAGCAGCTTTTTGCCTAGCATGTTGAGGCAGTATTTT. As protein: CASSFLPSMLRQYF.

V usage is TRBV2 and J usage is TRBJ2-5, with 8 bases fitting TRBD2. Losses at the gene ends were 6 bases for V and 4 bases for J; bases not matched to a gene: 4. Germline CDR1 is SNHLY and CDR2 is FYNNEI. The CDR3 has 13 amino acids. CDR3 DNA: TGTGCCAGCAGAGGGACTAGGAGAGAGACCCAGTACTTC. Protein sequence: CASRGTRRETQYF.

This chain joins TRBV24-1 and TRBJ2-5; D gene ambiguous. Trimming took off 0 bases at V and 7 bases at J, with 5 bases between the two ends. CDR3 length: 12 amino acids. Per germline, CDR1 KGHDR and CDR2 SFDVKD. The CDR3 spells CATSDLSGTQYF. In DNA, the CDR3 is TGTGCCACCAGTGATTTGTCCGGGACCCAGTACTTC.

The J gene is TRBJ1-4, the V gene TRBV5-5; TRBD1 agrees at 7 bases. V dropped 2 bases and J dropped 0; count of bases not matched to a gene: 10. The CDR3 contains 18 residues. From germline, CDR1 is SGHKS and CDR2 YYEKEE (reference sequence). In DNA, the CDR3 is TGTGCCAGCAGCTTCTCATACAGGGGCCTTGCAACTAATGAAAAACTGTTTTTT. It encodes CASSFSYRGLATNEKLFF.

This sequence joins TRBV5-1 and TRBJ2-7, with 9 bases lining up with TRBD1. With V trimmed by 0 bases and J by 3 bases, 4 bases remained unmatched. Germline V gene sequence: CDR1 SGHRS, CDR2 YFSETQ. The CDR3 runs 15 residues. The chain's CDR3 is CASSLGDRVGYEQYF. CDR3 nucleotides: TGCGCCAGCAGCTTGGGGGACAGGGTTGGCTACGAGCAGTACTTC.

This chain links TRBV7-2 with TRBJ1-1, with a possible D match to TRBD1 (5 bases). V lost 0 bases and J 5 bases, leaving 22 bases between the germline ends. Germline V gene data show CDR1 as SGHTA and CDR2 as FQGNSA. This CDR3 contains 18 residues. CDR3 nucleotide sequence: TGTGCCAGCAGCTTAGCGTGGGGCGTCGGGGGTCGGACGACTGAAGCTTTCTTT. Protein product: CASSLAWGVGGRTTEAFF.

The chain joins TRBV6-1 to TRBJ2-7, with 7 bases aligning to TRBD2. Germline CDR1 MNHNS, CDR2 SASEGT. The CDR3 consists of 14 residues. Trimming took 3 bases from V and 4 from J; bases not matched to a gene: 6. The CDR3 spells CASSDMRGIYEQYF. As DNA, the CDR3 is TGTGCCAGCAGTGACATGCGGGGGATTTACGAGCAGTACTTC.

V and J are TRBV5-1 and TRBJ2-3; 8 nucleotides line up with TRBD1. J gave up 3 bases and V 3 bases, and 12 bases lay outside the gene matches. The CDR3 contains 17 residues. CDR1 and CDR2 from the germline V gene are SGHRS and YFSETQ. CDR3 amino acids: CASSSPPDRAHTDTQYF. The CDR3 DNA reads as TGCGCCAGCAGCTCCCCCCCGGACAGGGCTCATACAGATACGCAGTATTTT.

In this sample, this clone turned up once. The V call is TRBV9, the J call TRBJ2-2; the match to TRBD2 covers 7 bases. After removal of 4 bases from V and 6 bases from J, the junction contained 9 bases not matched to a gene. This CDR3 comprises 15 residues. Germline V gene data show CDR1 as SGDLS and CDR2 as YYNGEE. This CDR3 is CASSLRGVDAGELFF. As DNA, the CDR3 is TGTGCCAGCAGCCTACGGGGGGTTGATGCCGGGGAGCTGTTTTTT. The complete variable domain, with remaining parts taken from reference TRBV9 and TRBJ2-2, reads DSGVTQTPKHLITATGQRVTLRCSPRSGDLSVYWYQQSLDQGLQFLIQYYNGEERAKGNILERFSAQQFPDLHSELNLSSLELGDSALYFCASSLRGVDAGELFFGEGSRLTVL.

The rearrangement joins TRBV2 to TRBJ1-6; 7 bases are a match to TRBD1. The V gene end was trimmed by 3 bases and the J gene end by 10 bases; junction bases not matched to a gene: 9. Germline-derived CDR1 and CDR2 are SNHLY and FYNNEI. The CDR3 length is 15 residues. This CDR3 reads CASSDAQGKLSPLHF. The CDR3 DNA is TGTGCCAGCAGTGATGCACAGGGGAAGTTGTCACCCCTCCACTTT.

The genes are TRBV13 and TRBJ1-6; TRBD1 matches at 7 bases. After removal of 2 bases from V and 8 bases from J, the junction contained 6 bases not matched to a gene. Germline loops: CDR1 PRHDT, CDR2 FYEKMQ (reference sequence). The CDR3 runs 15 residues. CDR3 residues: CASSLSGTVDSPLHF. The CDR3 DNA follows: TGTGCCAGCAGCTTATCCGGGACAGTGGATTCACCCCTCCACTTT.

V and J are TRBV7-9 and TRBJ2-5, with TRBD2 matching over 8 bases. CDR3 length: 17 residues. CDR1 SEHNR and CDR2 FQNEAQ come from the germline V gene (reference sequence). The V gene end was trimmed by 5 bases and the J gene end by 5 bases; junction bases not matched to a gene: 16. The CDR3 protein is CASSPRPGLGTWETQYF. DNA for the CDR3: TGTGCCAGCAGCCCCCGACCGGGACTAGGTACATGGGAGACCCAGTACTTC.

The chain uses TRBV5-6 and TRBJ2-1; the D is unclear. Trimming took off 0 bases at V and 7 bases at J, with 17 bases between the two ends. The CDR3 length is 16 residues. The germline gives CDR1 SGHDT, CDR2 YYEEEE. CDR3 region: CASSLALHRFGNEQFF. Written as DNA, the CDR3 is TGTGCCAGCAGCTTGGCCCTACATCGTTTCGGGAATGAGCAGTTCTTC.

This clone is a singleton in its sample. V is TRBV19 and J is TRBJ1-2; no reliable D call. Germline V gene data show CDR1 as LNHDA and CDR2 as SQIVND (reference sequence). Trimming pared 1 base from V and 0 bases from J, leaving 9 bases between. The CDR3 extends over 15 amino acids. This chain's CDR3 is CASSIGPGTNYGYTF. The DNA of the CDR3 is TGTGCCAGTAGTATAGGCCCCGGGACTAACTATGGCTACACCTTC. The full variable domain, its missing parts supplied by reference TRBV19 and TRBJ1-2, is DGGITQSPKYLFRKEGQNVTLSCEQNLNHDAMYWYRQDPGQGLRLIYYSQIVNDFQKGDIAEGYSVSREKKESFPLTVTSAQKNPTAFYLCASSIGPGTNYGYTFGSGTRLTVV.

The genes are TRBV7-9 and TRBJ2-3, with a tentative D call TRBD1 (5 bases). With 3 bases removed from V and 3 bases from J, the gap between germline ends came to 7 bases. CDR1 SEHNR and CDR2 FQNEAQ come from the germline V gene (reference sequence). The CDR3 sequence is 13 residues long. The CDR3 DNA follows: TGTGCCAGCAGCTTTAAGGGGACAGATACGCAGTATTTT. As protein: CASSFKGTDTQYF.

This chain joins TRBV7-9 and TRBJ1-4, with a weak D call TRBD1 (5 bases). The CDR3 covers 15 residues. CDR1 SEHNR and CDR2 FQNEAQ come from the germline V gene (reference sequence). V lost 4 bases and J lost 4, with 13 bases in between. In DNA, the CDR3 is TGTGCCAGCAGCTGGGGGGGTAGCGGTAATGAAAAACTGTTTTTT. Its protein is CASSWGGSGNEKLFF. The full variable domain, in which reference TRBV7-9 and TRBJ1-4 provide the parts outside the CDR3, is DTGVSQNPRHKITKRGQNVTFRCDPISEHNRLYWYRQTLGQGPEFLTYFQNEAQLEKSRLLSDRFSAERPKGSFSTLEIQRTEQGDSAMYLCASSWGGSGNEKLFFGSGTQLSVL.

This clone came up a few times. The same CDR3 can be traced to other DNA sequences in this sample. The V gene is TRBV4-3, the J gene TRBJ1-2; D not resolved. Trimming cost V 0 bases and J 3 bases, with 11 bases left between them. There are 15 residues in the CDR3. Germline V gene data show CDR1 as LGHNA and CDR2 as YSLEER. In DNA, the CDR3 is TGCGCCAGCAGCCAAGATCCGGGTTCGGACTATGGCTACACCTTC. As protein: CASSQDPGSDYGYTF.

The chain joins TRBV29-1 to TRBJ1-1, with 7 nucleotides matching TRBD1. The V gene end was trimmed by 3 bases and the J gene end by 1 base; junction bases not matched to a gene: 5. This CDR3 has 14 amino acids. Germline V lookup: CDR1 SQVTM, CDR2 ANQGSEA. The CDR3 DNA is TGCAGCGTTGATAAGGGGGCCCGGAACACTGAAGCTTTCTTT. This codes for CSVDKGARNTEAFF.

The chain is built from TRBV19 and TRBJ1-1, with 7 bases matching TRBD1. CDR3 length equals 16 residues. The V segment lost 7 bases and the J segment 0 bases; nucleotides outside the gene matches: 11. The germline V gene encodes CDR1 LNHDA and CDR2 SQIVND (reference sequence). The CDR3 nucleotides read TGTGCCAGTACCCGACAGGGATTGAACATGAACACTGAAGCTTTCTTT. This encodes CASTRQGLNMNTEAFF.

The J gene is TRBJ1-6, the V gene TRBV4-2; D gene uncertain. Trimming left V 0 bases short and J 6 bases short, with 3 bases between. CDR1 and CDR2 (germline): LGHNA, YNFKEQ. CDR3 length: 13 residues. The CDR3 sequence is CASSQDLNSPLHF. CDR3 in DNA: TGTGCCAGCAGCCAAGACCTTAATTCACCCCTCCACTTT.

This chain uses TRBV2 with TRBJ2-4; a weak D match, TRBD1 (6 bases). CDR3 size: 17 residues. Trimming removed 8 bases from V and 1 base from J, with 21 bases in between. The germline V gene has CDR1 SNHLY and CDR2 FYNNEI. The CDR3 DNA sequence: TGTGCCAGCCTATCGACAGGTGGGGGCATTGCCAAAAACATTCAGTACTTC. This sequence encodes CASLSTGGGIAKNIQYF.

This chain links TRBV15 with TRBJ2-3; TRBD1 matches at 10 bases. The CDR3 covers 15 residues. Germline V gene lookup returns CDR1 LNHNV and CDR2 YYDKDF (reference sequence). The V and J ends lost 4 bases and 2 bases, in that order; junction bases with no gene match: 3. Here the CDR3 reads CATSTGQGDTDTQYF. The CDR3 nucleotides are TGTGCCACCAGCACCGGACAGGGGGACACAGATACGCAGTATTTT.

The chain is built from TRBV10-3 and TRBJ1-6, with 10 bases matching TRBD1. The junction had 7 bases not matched to a gene; V was cut back by 3 bases and J by 8 bases. Germline CDR1 and CDR2: ENHRY and SYGVKD. The CDR3 is 16 residues long. Written as DNA, the CDR3 is TGTGCCATCAGTGAATTCGGACAGGGGGTAGATTCACCCCTCCACTTT. Residues: CAISEFGQGVDSPLHF.

The chain recombines TRBV20-1 with TRBJ1-1; no reliable D call. The V and J ends lost 6 bases and 0 bases respectively, with 2 bases between them. Germline loops: CDR1 DFQATT, CDR2 SNEGSKA (reference sequence). This CDR3 region has 10 residues. CDR3 protein: CSAMNTEAFF. The CDR3 DNA follows: TGCAGTGCCATGAACACTGAAGCTTTCTTT.

This clone has only a few counts. The chain carries TRBV28 and TRBJ2-4; 10 bases agree with TRBD1. This CDR3 region has 16 residues. Germline trimming cut 2 bases from V and 3 bases from J; bases unmatched to any gene: 4. The germline V gene has CDR1 MDHEN and CDR2 SYDVKM. CDR3 in DNA: TGTGCCAGCAGTTTAGGGACAGGGGACGTCAAAAACATTCAGTACTTC. Translating it yields CASSLGTGDVKNIQYF.

A single count supports this clone. The J gene is TRBJ2-3, the V gene TRBV24-1, with TRBD2 as a possible D gene (6 bases). Germline values: CDR1 KGHDR, CDR2 SFDVKD. CDR3 length: 13 amino acids. The V and J ends lost 3 bases and 5 bases respectively, with 8 bases between them. The CDR3 coding sequence is TGTGCCACCAGTGATAGGGACTTAGATACGCAGTATTTT. It yields the protein CATSDRDLDTQYF.

The genes are TRBV7-3 and TRBJ1-1; perhaps TRBD1 as D (6 bases). CDR1 and CDR2 (germline): SGHTA, FQGTGA. Trimming pared 7 bases from V and 3 bases from J, leaving 15 bases between. The CDR3 has 14 residues. The CDR3 reads CASILTGTDTEAFF. In DNA, the CDR3 is TGTGCCAGCATCCTTACAGGGACGGACACTGAAGCTTTCTTT. The full variable domain, completed using reference TRBV7-3 and TRBJ1-1, is GAGVSQTPSNKVTEKGKYVELRCDPISGHTALYWYRQSLGQGPEFLIYFQGTGAADDSGLPNDRFFAVRPEGSVSTLKIQRTERGDSAVYLCASILTGTDTEAFFGQGTRLTVV.

The chain uses TRBV6-6 and TRBJ1-6; tentatively, D is TRBD1 (6 bases). This CDR3 is built from 13 residues. Trimming cost V 5 bases and J 10 bases, with 12 bases left between them. Germline assignment: CDR1 MNHNY and CDR2 SVGAGI (reference sequence). This CDR3 is CASSPRDTSPLHF. CDR3 nucleotide sequence: TGTGCCAGCAGTCCCCGGGACACCTCACCCCTCCACTTT.

The J gene is TRBJ2-5, the V gene TRBV7-2; D is perhaps TRBD1 (6 bases). Per the germline V gene, CDR1 is SGHTA and CDR2 is FQGNSA. Trimming shortened V by 4 bases and J by 5 bases, and 14 bases separated the two germline ends. The CDR3 is 14 residues long. CDR3 sequence (DNA): TGTGCCAGCAGCTCTCAGGGGTTCGGCGAGACCCAGTACTTC. Translated, it gives CASSSQGFGETQYF.